One sample yielded the 21 T cell receptor beta chains listed below, sequenced in a study of blood T cell repertoires in COVID-19. Profiled with immunoSEQ multiplex PCR; TCRdb holds only in-frame clones, not every one. Of under 300,000 clones in the sample, about 90% are singletons; the top ten hold 1.5% to 2%. The sequenced material came from PBMCs or T cells enriched from blood (not recorded which). All receptors derive from a woman aged 60-70 years who had recovered from COVID-19.

V gene TRBV5-1 combines with J gene TRBJ2-2, with 7 bases fitting TRBD1. The germline V gene has CDR1 SGHRS and CDR2 YFSETQ. V was clipped by 4 bases and J by 1 base; unmatched bases: 4. The CDR3 covers 15 residues. CDR3 sequence: CASSSRQGNTGELFF. CDR3 DNA: TGCGCCAGCAGCAGTCGACAGGGGAACACCGGGGAGCTGTTTTTT.

There are a few counts of this clone. V and J are TRBV5-1 and TRBJ1-2; unclear D gene. Trimming cost V 1 base and J 0 bases, with 10 bases left between them. CDR3 length: 15 residues. CDR1 is SGHRS and CDR2 is YFSETQ in the germline V gene. The CDR3 here is CASSLNTVANYGYTF. In DNA form, the CDR3 reads TGCGCCAGCAGCTTGAACACAGTGGCTAACTATGGCTACACCTTC.

The chain links TRBV24-1 to TRBJ1-2; unclear D gene. Germline loops: CDR1 KGHDR, CDR2 SFDVKD. Trimming pared 1 base from V and 3 bases from J, leaving 8 bases between. The CDR3 is made up of 14 amino acids. CDR3 sequence: CATSDLGRDYGYTF. The CDR3 DNA is TGTGCCACCAGTGATTTAGGGCGGGACTATGGCTACACCTTC.

The genes are TRBV5-6 and TRBJ2-5; tentatively, D is TRBD1 (5 bases). The CDR3 extends over 13 amino acids. V lost 4 bases and J 5 bases, leaving 12 bases between the germline ends. The V gene's germline CDR1 is SGHDT and CDR2 YYEEEE. CDR3 in DNA: TGTGCCAGCAGCCAGGGTGGCAGGGAGACCCAGTACTTC. Translated, it gives CASSQGGRETQYF. Based on the CDR3 plus reference TRBV5-6 and TRBJ2-5, the full variable domain is DAGVTQSPTHLIKTRGQQVTLRCSPKSGHDTVSWYQQALGQGPQFIFQYYEEEERQRGNFPDRFSGHQFPNYSSELNVNALLLGDSALYLCASSQGGRETQYFGPGTRLLVL.

V and J are TRBV11-3 and TRBJ2-7; D is possibly TRBD1 (6 bases). CDR3 size: 14 residues. Deletions cut 5 bases from V and 0 bases from J, with 11 bases between. Germline values: CDR1 SGHNT, CDR2 YENEEA. The CDR3 region has the DNA TGTGCCAGCAGCCAAAGGGGGAGCTCCTACGAGCAGTACTTC. Encoded protein: CASSQRGSSYEQYF.

The rearrangement links TRBV9 to TRBJ2-1; 7 bases align to TRBD1. The CDR3 length is 18 residues. V lost 4 bases, J lost 1 base, and 14 bases stayed unmatched. Germline V lookup: CDR1 SGDLS, CDR2 YYNGEE. For the CDR3, the DNA is TGTGCCAGCAGCAACCACCGGGACAGCCCAGGGTCCTACAATGAGCAGTTCTTC. Amino acid sequence: CASSNHRDSPGSYNEQFF.

The chain carries TRBV2 and TRBJ1-1; D not resolved. The CDR3 extends over 13 amino acids. V lost 6 bases to trimming and J lost 1 base, with 9 bases between them. CDR1 and CDR2 from the germline V gene are SNHLY and FYNNEI. CDR3 region: CASRPQENTEAFF. CDR3 in DNA: TGTGCCAGCAGACCGCAGGAGAACACTGAAGCTTTCTTT.

This clone has a single count. V and J are TRBV6-5 and TRBJ2-4, with 9 bases aligning to TRBD2. CDR1 is MNHEY and CDR2 is SVGAGI in the germline V gene. Trimming cost V 11 bases and J 7 bases; bases outside gene matches: 15. This CDR3 has 15 residues. This CDR3 is CAGKELAGGGNIQYF. The DNA of the CDR3 is TGTGCCGGAAAAGAACTAGCGGGTGGTGGGAACATTCAGTACTTC.

The sample holds a few counts of this clone. This chain connects TRBV18 to TRBJ1-2, with 10 nucleotides matching TRBD1. Germline-derived CDR1 and CDR2 are KGHSH and LQKENI. CDR3 length equals 13 residues. Unmatched junction bases numbered 7, after V lost 4 bases and J lost 11 bases. The CDR3 is CASSQLDRGLYTF. Here the CDR3 DNA reads TGTGCCAGCTCACAACTAGACAGGGGGCTTTACACCTTC.

This clone came up once. DNA of the CDR3: TGCGCCAGCAGCCCTGCCGGGACTAGCGGGTCAGATACGCAGTATTTT. Translating gives CASSPAGTSGSDTQYF. The rearrangement uses TRBV5-1 and TRBJ2-3, with 12 bases aligning to TRBD2. The CDR3 contains 16 residues. The V segment lost 4 bases and the J segment 4 bases; nucleotides outside the gene matches: 7. Germline V gene sequence: CDR1 SGHRS, CDR2 YFSETQ.

The chain is built from TRBV5-6 and TRBJ1-2; no clear D. The CDR3 spans 11 residues. Deletions cut 3 bases from V and 4 bases from J, with 4 bases between. Germline V gene lookup returns CDR1 SGHDT and CDR2 YYEEEE. CDR3 protein: CASSYLYGYTF. The CDR3 bases are TGTGCCAGCAGCTATCTCTATGGCTACACCTTC.

DNA for the CDR3: TGTGCCAGTAGTATGCTAGCGGGGGGCCCTAGGACAGATACGCAGTATTTT. This gives the protein CASSMLAGGPRTDTQYF. The genes are TRBV19 and TRBJ2-3; TRBD2 aligns across 11 bases. Germline values: CDR1 LNHDA, CDR2 SQIVND (reference sequence). The CDR3 has 17 residues. Trimming removed 3 bases from V and 3 bases from J; junction bases left unmatched: 8. Variable domain in full (rest from reference TRBV19 and TRBJ2-3): DGGITQSPKYLFRKEGQNVTLSCEQNLNHDAMYWYRQDPGQGLRLIYYSQIVNDFQKGDIAEGYSVSREKKESFPLTVTSAQKNPTAFYLCASSMLAGGPRTDTQYFGPGTRLTVL.

The chain uses TRBV7-3 and TRBJ2-1; 12 bases agree with TRBD2. The CDR3 loop spans 14 amino acids. The germline CDR1 and CDR2 sequences are SGHTA and FQGTGA. V shed 4 bases and J 10 bases; nucleotides not matched to a gene: 5. This chain's CDR3 is CASSSNGLAGEQFF. In nucleotides, the CDR3 is TGTGCCAGCAGCTCAAACGGACTAGCGGGAGAGCAGTTCTTC.

The chain recombines TRBV19 with TRBJ2-7, with 7 bases lining up with TRBD2. Losses at the gene ends were 1 base for V and 4 bases for J; bases not matched to a gene: 7. The CDR3 contains 15 residues. Germline lookup yields CDR1 LNHDA and CDR2 SQIVND (reference sequence). The CDR3 sequence is CASSIVFRGGYEQYF. DNA of the CDR3: TGTGCCAGTAGTATAGTCTTTCGCGGGGGATACGAGCAGTACTTC.

This clone was recorded a few times. The chain has TRBV5-1 and TRBJ2-2, with 7 nucleotides matching TRBD1. The CDR3 runs 16 residues. V dropped 4 bases and J dropped 0; count of bases not matched to a gene: 6. Looked up from germline, CDR1 is SGHRS and CDR2 is YFSETQ. The CDR3 nucleotides read TGCGCCAGCAGCCGGACGGGACAGACGAACACCGGGGAGCTGTTTTTT. Its protein product is CASSRTGQTNTGELFF.

This chain joins TRBV24-1 and TRBJ1-2; D unresolved. Trimming took off 0 bases at V and 10 bases at J, with 8 bases between the two ends. This CDR3 comprises 12 residues. Per germline, CDR1 KGHDR and CDR2 SFDVKD. The chain's CDR3 is CATSDLRLDYTF. The CDR3 DNA is TGTGCCACCAGTGATTTGCGGTTAGACTACACCTTC.

This rearrangement joins TRBV20-1 to TRBJ2-2, with D perhaps TRBD2 (6 bases). Trimming removed 3 bases at V and 4 bases at J, with 12 bases between. Germline V gene data show CDR1 as DFQATT and CDR2 as SNEGSKA (reference sequence). This CDR3 has 14 residues. The CDR3 DNA reads TGCAGTGCTAGTGTGGGAGGATTCACCGGGGAGCTGTTTTTT. Translated: CSASVGGFTGELFF.

The chain is built from TRBV29-1 and TRBJ2-7; D perhaps matches TRBD2 (6 bases). This CDR3 has 12 residues. The germline gives CDR1 SQVTM, CDR2 ANQGSEA. Between the trimmed V and J ends, which lost 7 bases and 4 bases, there was a span of 14 bases. The CDR3 nucleotides are TGCAGCGGCGGAGGGGCTGGGTACGAGCAGTACTTC. Its protein is CSGGGAGYEQYF.

The chain combines TRBV7-3 with TRBJ1-5; D might be TRBD1 (5 bases). This CDR3 is built from 13 residues. CDR1 and CDR2 from the germline V gene are SGHTA and FQGTGA. V was cut by 5 bases and J by 5 bases, with 10 bases left in between. In nucleotides, the CDR3 is TGTGCCAGCAGCCCCGCCAGGGATCAGCCCCAGCATTTT. It codes for CASSPARDQPQHF.

The rearrangement joins TRBV11-3 to TRBJ2-1; TRBD2 matches 7 bases. The trim removed 1 base at V and 0 bases at J, leaving 3 bases unmatched. The CDR3 is made up of 16 amino acids. Germline V gene lookup returns CDR1 SGHNT and CDR2 YENEEA. For the CDR3, the DNA is TGTGCCAGCAGCTTAGGAGGCGGGAGCTCCTACAATGAGCAGTTCTTC. As protein: CASSLGGGSSYNEQFF.

The chain links TRBV28 to TRBJ2-2; 9 positions match TRBD1. The CDR3 length is 14 residues. Looked up from germline, CDR1 is MDHEN and CDR2 is SYDVKM. J lost 3 bases, V lost 8 bases, and 4 bases had no gene match. The CDR3 nucleotides are TGTGCCAGCCGGGGACAGGGTGACACCGGGGAGCTGTTTTTT. The encoded protein is CASRGQGDTGELFF.